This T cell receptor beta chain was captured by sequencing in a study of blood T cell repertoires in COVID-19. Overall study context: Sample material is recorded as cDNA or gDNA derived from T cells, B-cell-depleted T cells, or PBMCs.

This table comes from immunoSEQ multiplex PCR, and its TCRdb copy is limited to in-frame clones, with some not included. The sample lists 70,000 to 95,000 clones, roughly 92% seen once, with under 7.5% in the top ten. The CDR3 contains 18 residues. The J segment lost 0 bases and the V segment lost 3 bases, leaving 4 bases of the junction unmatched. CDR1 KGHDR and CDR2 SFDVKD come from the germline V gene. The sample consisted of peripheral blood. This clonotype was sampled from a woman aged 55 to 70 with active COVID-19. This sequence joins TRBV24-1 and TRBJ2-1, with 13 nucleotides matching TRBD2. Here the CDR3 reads CATSDRLAGGLSYNEQFF. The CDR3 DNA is TGTGCCACCAGTGATCGACTAGCGGGAGGCCTCTCCTACAATGAGCAGTTCTTC.